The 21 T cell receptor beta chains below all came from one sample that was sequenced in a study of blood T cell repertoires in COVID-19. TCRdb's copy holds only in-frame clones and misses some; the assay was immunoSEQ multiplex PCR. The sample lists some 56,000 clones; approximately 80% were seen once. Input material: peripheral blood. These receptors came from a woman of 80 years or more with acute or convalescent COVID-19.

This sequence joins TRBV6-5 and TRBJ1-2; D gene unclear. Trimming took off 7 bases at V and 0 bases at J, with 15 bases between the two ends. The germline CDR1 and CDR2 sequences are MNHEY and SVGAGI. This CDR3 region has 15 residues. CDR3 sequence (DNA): TGTGCCAGCATGGTCGCCCTCACGGCTAACTATGGCTACACCTTC. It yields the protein CASMVALTANYGYTF.

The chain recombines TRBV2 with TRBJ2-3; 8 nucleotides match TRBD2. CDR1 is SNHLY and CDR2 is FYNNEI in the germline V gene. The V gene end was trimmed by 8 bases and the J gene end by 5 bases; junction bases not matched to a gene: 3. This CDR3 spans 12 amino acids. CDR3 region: CASRSGGDTQYF. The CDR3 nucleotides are TGTGCCAGCCGGAGCGGGGGAGATACGCAGTATTTT.

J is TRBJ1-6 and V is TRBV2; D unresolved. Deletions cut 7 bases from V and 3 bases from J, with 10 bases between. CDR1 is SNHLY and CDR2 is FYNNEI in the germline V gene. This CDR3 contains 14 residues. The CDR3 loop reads CASKWRDYNSPLHF. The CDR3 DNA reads TGTGCCAGCAAATGGAGGGACTATAATTCACCCCTCCACTTT.

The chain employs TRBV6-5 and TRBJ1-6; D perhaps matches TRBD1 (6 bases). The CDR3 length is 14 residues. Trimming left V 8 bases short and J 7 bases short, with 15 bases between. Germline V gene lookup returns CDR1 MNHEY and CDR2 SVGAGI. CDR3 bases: TGTGCCAGCTTCCCAAGGGGGAACAATTCACCCCTCCACTTT. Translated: CASFPRGNNSPLHF.

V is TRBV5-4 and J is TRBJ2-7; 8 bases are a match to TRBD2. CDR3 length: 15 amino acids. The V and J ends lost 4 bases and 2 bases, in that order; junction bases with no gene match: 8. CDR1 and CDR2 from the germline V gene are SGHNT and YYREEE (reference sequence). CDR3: CASSHIAGKTYEQYF. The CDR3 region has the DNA TGTGCCAGCAGCCACATAGCGGGGAAAACCTACGAGCAGTACTTC.

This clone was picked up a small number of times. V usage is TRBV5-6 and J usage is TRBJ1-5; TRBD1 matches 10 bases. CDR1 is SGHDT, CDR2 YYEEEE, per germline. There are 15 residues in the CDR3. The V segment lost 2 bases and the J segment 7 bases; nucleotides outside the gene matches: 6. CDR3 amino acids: CASSFQTGGGQPQHF. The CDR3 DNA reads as TGTGCCAGCAGCTTCCAGACAGGGGGCGGACAGCCCCAGCATTTT.

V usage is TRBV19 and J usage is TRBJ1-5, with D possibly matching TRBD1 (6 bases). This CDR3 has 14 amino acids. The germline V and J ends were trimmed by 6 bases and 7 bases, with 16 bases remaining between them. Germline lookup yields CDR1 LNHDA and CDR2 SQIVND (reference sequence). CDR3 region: CASSHPPTGQPQHF. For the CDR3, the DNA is TGTGCCAGTAGCCACCCCCCGACAGGCCAGCCCCAGCATTTT.

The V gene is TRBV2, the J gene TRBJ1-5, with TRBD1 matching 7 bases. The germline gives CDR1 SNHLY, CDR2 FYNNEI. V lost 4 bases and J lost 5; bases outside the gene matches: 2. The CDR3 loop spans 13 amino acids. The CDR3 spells CASSGQGDQPQHF. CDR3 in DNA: TGTGCCAGCAGTGGACAGGGCGATCAGCCCCAGCATTTT.

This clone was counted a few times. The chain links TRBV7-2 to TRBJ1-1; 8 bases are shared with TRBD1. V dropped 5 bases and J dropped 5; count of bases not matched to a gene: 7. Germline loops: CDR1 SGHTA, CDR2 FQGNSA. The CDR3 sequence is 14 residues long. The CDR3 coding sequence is TGTGCCAGCAGCATCGGACAGGGTGAGACTGAAGCTTTCTTT. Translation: CASSIGQGETEAFF. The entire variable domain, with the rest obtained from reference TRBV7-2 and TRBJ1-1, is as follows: GAGVSQSPSNKVTEKGKDVELRCDPISGHTALYWYRQSLGQGLEFLIYFQGNSAPDKSGLPSDRFSAERTGGSVSTLTIQRTQQEDSAVYLCASSIGQGETEAFFGQGTRLTVV.

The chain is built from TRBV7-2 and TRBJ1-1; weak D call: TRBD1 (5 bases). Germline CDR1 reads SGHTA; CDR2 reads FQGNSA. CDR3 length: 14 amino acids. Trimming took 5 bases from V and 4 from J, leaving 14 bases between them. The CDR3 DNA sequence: TGTGCCAGCAGCGCCGGCGGGGGAGCCACTGAAGCTTTCTTT. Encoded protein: CASSAGGGATEAFF.

In DNA form, the CDR3 reads TGTTCCACACAGGGGACTAGCGGGGGATATCCCCGGGATGAGCAGTTCTTC. Translated, it gives CSTQGTSGGYPRDEQFF. The chain uses TRBV25-1 and TRBJ2-1; 14 nucleotides line up with TRBD2. Germline V gene sequence: CDR1 MGHDK, CDR2 SYGVNS. CDR3 length: 17 residues.

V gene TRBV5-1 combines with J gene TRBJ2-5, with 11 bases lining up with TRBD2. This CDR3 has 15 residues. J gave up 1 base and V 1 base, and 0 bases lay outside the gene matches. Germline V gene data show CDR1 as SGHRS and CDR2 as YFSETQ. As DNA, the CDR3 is TGCGCCAGCAGCTTGACTAGCGGGGGCCAAGAGACCCAGTACTTC. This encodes CASSLTSGGQETQYF.

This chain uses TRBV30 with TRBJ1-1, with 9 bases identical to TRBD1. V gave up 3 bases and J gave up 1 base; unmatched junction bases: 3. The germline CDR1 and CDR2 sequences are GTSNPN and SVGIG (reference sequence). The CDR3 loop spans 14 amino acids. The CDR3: CAWRQGARNTEAFF. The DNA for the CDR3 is TGTGCCTGGAGACAGGGGGCCCGGAACACTGAAGCTTTCTTT.

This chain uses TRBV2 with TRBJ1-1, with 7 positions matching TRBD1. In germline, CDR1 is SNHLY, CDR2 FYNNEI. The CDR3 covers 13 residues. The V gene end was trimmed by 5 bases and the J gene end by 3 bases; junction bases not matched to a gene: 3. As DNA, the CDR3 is TGTGCCAGCAGTAACAGGGGATACACTGAAGCTTTCTTT. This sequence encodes CASSNRGYTEAFF. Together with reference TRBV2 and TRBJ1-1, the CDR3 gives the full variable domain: EPEVTQTPSHQVTQMGQEVILRCVPISNHLYFYWYRQILGQKVEFLVSFYNNEISEKSEIFDDQFSVERPDGSNFTLKIRSTKLEDSAMYFCASSNRGYTEAFFGQGTRLTVV.

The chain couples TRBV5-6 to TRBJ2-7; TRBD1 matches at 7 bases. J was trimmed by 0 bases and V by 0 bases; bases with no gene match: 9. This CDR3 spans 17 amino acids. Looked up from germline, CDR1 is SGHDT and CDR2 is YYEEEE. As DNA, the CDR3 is TGTGCCAGCAGCTTGGTGGGTGGGACAGCAAGCTCCTACGAGCAGTACTTC. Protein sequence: CASSLVGGTASSYEQYF.

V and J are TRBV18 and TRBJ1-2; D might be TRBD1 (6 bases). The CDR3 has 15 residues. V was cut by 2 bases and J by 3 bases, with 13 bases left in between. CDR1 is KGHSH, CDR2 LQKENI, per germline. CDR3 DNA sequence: TGTGCCAGCTCACCAGAAGCAGGGGTGGACTATGGCTACACCTTC. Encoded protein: CASSPEAGVDYGYTF.

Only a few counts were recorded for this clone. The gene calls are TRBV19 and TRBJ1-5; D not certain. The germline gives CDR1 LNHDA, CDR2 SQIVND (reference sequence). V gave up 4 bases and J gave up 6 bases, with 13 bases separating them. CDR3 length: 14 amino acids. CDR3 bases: TGTGCCAGTAGTACCCAAAACTCGGGTCAGCCCCAGCATTTT. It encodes CASSTQNSGQPQHF.

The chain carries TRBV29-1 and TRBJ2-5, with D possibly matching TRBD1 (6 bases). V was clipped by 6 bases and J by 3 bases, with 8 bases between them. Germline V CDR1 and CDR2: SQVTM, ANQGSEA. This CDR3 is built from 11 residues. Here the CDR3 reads CSVGTKETQYF. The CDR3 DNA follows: TGCAGCGTCGGGACAAAAGAGACCCAGTACTTC.

For the CDR3, the DNA is TGTGCCAGCAGTCCGGACACCGTAAATTCACCCCTCCACTTT. Its protein is CASSPDTVNSPLHF. This rearrangement joins TRBV27 to TRBJ1-6, with D possibly being TRBD1 (5 bases). Germline CDR1 is MNHEY and CDR2 is SMNVEV (reference sequence). The CDR3 loop spans 14 amino acids. Trimming took off 5 bases at V and 7 bases at J, with 12 bases between the two ends.

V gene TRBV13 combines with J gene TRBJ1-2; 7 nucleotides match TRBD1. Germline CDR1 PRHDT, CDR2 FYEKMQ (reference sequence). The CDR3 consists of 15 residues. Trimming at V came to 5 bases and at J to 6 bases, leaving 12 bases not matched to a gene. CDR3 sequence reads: CASSPKGQLLNGYTF. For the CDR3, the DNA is TGTGCCAGCAGCCCGAAGGGACAGCTTTTGAATGGCTACACCTTC.

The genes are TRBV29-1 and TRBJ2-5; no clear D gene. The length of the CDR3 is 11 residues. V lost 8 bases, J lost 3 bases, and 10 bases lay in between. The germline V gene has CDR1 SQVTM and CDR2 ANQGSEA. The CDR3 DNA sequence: TGCAGCCTCTTTACAGAAGAGACCCAGTACTTC. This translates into CSLFTEETQYF.